Included here is one T cell receptor (beta chain) sequence, with context. Germline V CDR1 and CDR2: SGHAT, FQNNGV. The CDR3 runs to 15 residues. Losses at the gene ends were 4 bases for V and 15 bases for J; bases not matched to a gene: 11. The sample belongs to a study of blood T cell repertoires in COVID-19. In the original analysis: Amplifying reference gene primers gave estimates of nucleated cell counts. Profiling relied on immunoSEQ multiplex PCR, and the TCRdb table lists in-frame clones only, not all of them. The DNA gave D and trimming, while V, J and clone size come from that table. The table shows approximately 170,000 clones, with around nine tenths occurring only once.

The sequence came from a man aged 30 to 39 with acute or convalescent COVID-19. The sequencing input was peripheral blood. The chain employs TRBV11-2 and TRBJ2-1; 14 nucleotides align to TRBD2. The CDR3 spells CASSSAGTSGSVGFF. DNA of the CDR3: TGTGCCAGCAGCTCCGCCGGGACTAGCGGGAGTGTGGGGTTCTTC.